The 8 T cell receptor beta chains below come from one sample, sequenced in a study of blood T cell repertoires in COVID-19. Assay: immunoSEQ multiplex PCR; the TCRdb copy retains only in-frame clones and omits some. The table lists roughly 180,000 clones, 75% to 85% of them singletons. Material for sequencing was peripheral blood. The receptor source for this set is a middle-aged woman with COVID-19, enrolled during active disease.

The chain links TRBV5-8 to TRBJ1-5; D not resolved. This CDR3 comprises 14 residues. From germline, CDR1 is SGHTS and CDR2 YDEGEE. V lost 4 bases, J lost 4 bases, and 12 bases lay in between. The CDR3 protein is CASSPLTRNQPQHF. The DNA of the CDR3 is TGTGCCAGCAGCCCCCTAACTAGGAATCAGCCCCAGCATTTT. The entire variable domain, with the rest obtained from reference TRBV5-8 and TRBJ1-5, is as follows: EAGVTQSPTHLIKTRGQQATLRCSPISGHTSVYWYQQALGLGLQFLLWYDEGEERNRGNFPPRFSGRQFPNYSSELNVNALELEDSALYLCASSPLTRNQPQHFGDGTRLSIL.

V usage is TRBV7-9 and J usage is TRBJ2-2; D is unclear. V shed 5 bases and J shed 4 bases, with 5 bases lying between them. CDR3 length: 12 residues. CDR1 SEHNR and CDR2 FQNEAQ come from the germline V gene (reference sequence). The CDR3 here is CASSPSTGELFF. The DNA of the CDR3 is TGTGCCAGCAGCCCCTCCACCGGGGAGCTGTTTTTT.

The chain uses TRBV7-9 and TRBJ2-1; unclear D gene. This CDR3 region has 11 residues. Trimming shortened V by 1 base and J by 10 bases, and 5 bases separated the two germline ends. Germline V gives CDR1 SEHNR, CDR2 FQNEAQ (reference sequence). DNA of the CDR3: TGTGCCAGCAGCTTAGGTAGCGAGCAGTTCTTC. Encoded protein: CASSLGSEQFF.

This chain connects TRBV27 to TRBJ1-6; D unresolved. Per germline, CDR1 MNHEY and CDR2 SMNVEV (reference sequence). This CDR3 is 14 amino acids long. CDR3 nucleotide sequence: TGTCCGCCTCCCCCGGAGGGTTTCAATTCACCCCTCCACTTT. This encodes CPPPPEGFNSPLHF.

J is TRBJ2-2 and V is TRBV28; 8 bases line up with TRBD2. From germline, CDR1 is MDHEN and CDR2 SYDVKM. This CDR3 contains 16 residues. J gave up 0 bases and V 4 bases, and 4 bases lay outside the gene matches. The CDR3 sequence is CASSSPLAANTGELFF. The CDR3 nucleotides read TGTGCCAGCAGTTCCCCACTAGCGGCGAACACCGGGGAGCTGTTTTTT.

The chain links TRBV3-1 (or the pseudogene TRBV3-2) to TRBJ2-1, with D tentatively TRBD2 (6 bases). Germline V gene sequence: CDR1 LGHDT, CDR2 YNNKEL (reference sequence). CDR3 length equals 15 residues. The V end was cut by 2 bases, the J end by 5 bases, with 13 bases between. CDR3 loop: CASSQFVGLHNEQFF. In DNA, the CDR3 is TGTGCCAGCAGCCAATTCGTGGGACTTCACAATGAGCAGTTCTTC.

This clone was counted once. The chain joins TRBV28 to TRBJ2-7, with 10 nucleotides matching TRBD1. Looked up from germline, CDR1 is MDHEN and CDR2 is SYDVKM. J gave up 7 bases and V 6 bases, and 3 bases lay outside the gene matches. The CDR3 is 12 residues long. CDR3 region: CASRTGGWEQYF. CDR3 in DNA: TGTGCCAGCAGGACAGGGGGCTGGGAGCAGTACTTC.

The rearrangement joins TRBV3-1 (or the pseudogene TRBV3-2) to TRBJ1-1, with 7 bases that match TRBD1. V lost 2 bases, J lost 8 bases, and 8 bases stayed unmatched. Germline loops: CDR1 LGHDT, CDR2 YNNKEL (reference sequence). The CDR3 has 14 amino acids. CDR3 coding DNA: TGTGCCAGCAGCCAACAAAGACAGGGTACCGAAGCTTTCTTT. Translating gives CASSQQRQGTEAFF.